This T cell receptor beta chain was profiled in a study of T cell responses to AZD1222 COVID-19 vaccine. The protocol was immunoSEQ multiplex PCR, while the TCRdb copy is restricted to in-frame clones and leaves out a portion. The table lists roughly 100,000 clones, under 95% of them singletons. V was pared by 0 bases and J by 2 bases, with 14 bases between. The CDR3 has 16 amino acids. From germline, CDR1 is SGHRS and CDR2 YFSETQ. Overall study findings and caveats: Nearly half of spike-specific TCRs reportedly target unmutated variant regions. Clonal diversity may have been underestimated in mostly white British donors.

Points on this clone: Its cognate antigen is unknown.

The V call is TRBV5-1, the J call TRBJ1-2; TRBD1 might be the D (5 bases). The sequence derives from an adult in good health. The source was peripheral blood, collected on day 0 of AZD1222 vaccination. CDR3 protein: CASSLVGQGGNYGYTF. CDR3 bases: TGCGCCAGCAGCTTGGTAGGCCAGGGAGGAAACTATGGCTACACCTTC. Supplemented by reference TRBV5-1 and TRBJ1-2, the full variable domain reads KAGVTQTPRYLIKTRGQQVTLSCSPISGHRSVSWYQQTPGQGLQFLFEYFSETQRNKGNFPGRFSGRQFSNSRSEMNVSTLELGDSALYLCASSLVGQGGNYGYTFGSGTRLTVV.